This is a list of T cell receptor beta chains from one sample in a study of blood T cell repertoires in COVID-19. The repertoire was sequenced with immunoSEQ multiplex PCR; TCRdb's copy has only in-frame clones and lacks some. The sample lists around 300,000 clones; approximately 83% were seen once. Sequenced sample: peripheral blood. These receptors all come from a woman in her seventies with acute or convalescent COVID-19. The conserved cysteine and the conserved F or W are not part of the CDR3 here.

V | length | CDR3
TRBV5-8 | 13 | ASRLMGAGGTEAF
TRBV4-1 | 14 | ASSPPGQQANYGYT
TRBV18 | 11 | ASSPDSAGEQY
TRBV3-1/TRBV3-2 | 13 | ASSHRGRDSETQY
TRBV10-1 | 11 | ASSGQANSPLH
TRBV29-1 | 8 | SVGPDGYT
TRBV4-1 | 18 | ASSQKTGQGLLSGANVLT
TRBV18 | 12 | ASSPGTGSNEQY
TRBV7-9 | 13 | ASSLYGDSSYGYT
TRBV2 | 11 | ASSWRSGNTIY
TRBV6-5 | 12 | ASTAGQGGVEAF
TRBV11-1 | 13 | ASSARIADLETQY
TRBV5-6 | 12 | ASSLGRGIETQY
TRBV5-1 | 16 | ASRSGLAGASSTDTQY
TRBV5-3 | 14 | ARSPFPPFSGNTIY
TRBV6-2/TRBV6-3 | 12 | ASSRQGKGQPQH
TRBV7-8 | 13 | ASSSTGQILTEAF
TRBV27 | 12 | ASSRDRGLLPLH